This passage covers 8 T cell receptor beta chains from one sample sequenced in a study of cytomegalovirus exposure and HLA in healthy donors. Primers included in the PCR were 60 Vbeta and 13 Jbeta primers. Some clones are missing from TCRdb's copy, which holds only in-frame ones; the method was immunoSEQ multiplex PCR. The profile shows 170,000 or so clones, around 83% of them singletons. The sequenced sample was PBMCs. The receptors come from a man between 50 and 59 years old in good health and CMV-seronegative.

CDR3 loop: CASSFELGNTEAFF. The CDR3, as DNA: TGCGCCAGCAGCTTCGAGCTAGGGAACACTGAAGCTTTCTTT. The V and J genes are TRBV5-1 and TRBJ1-1; D unclear. V dropped 2 bases and J dropped 1 base, with 9 bases sitting between them. CDR1 and CDR2 (germline): SGHRS, YFSETQ. The CDR3 sequence is 14 residues long. The variable domain in full, with the rest retrieved from reference TRBV5-1 and TRBJ1-1, is KAGVTQTPRYLIKTRGQQVTLSCSPISGHRSVSWYQQTPGQGLQFLFEYFSETQRNKGNFPGRFSGRQFSNSRSEMNVSTLELGDSALYLCASSFELGNTEAFFGQGTRLTVV.

V is TRBV7-2 and J is TRBJ1-2; 8 bases are shared with TRBD1. Germline-derived CDR1 and CDR2 are SGHTA and FQGNSA. The CDR3 length is 17 residues. Trimming at V came to 4 bases and at J to 7 bases, leaving 17 bases not matched to a gene. The CDR3 DNA sequence: TGTGCCAGCAGCTCAGAGGGAGGAGGGACAGGATTGCCTGGCTACACCTTC. This encodes CASSSEGGGTGLPGYTF.

CDR3 in DNA: TGCAGCTCCGGGACAGAGAAGACTAGCGGGAACAATGAGCAGTTCTTC. Protein sequence: CSSGTEKTSGNNEQFF. The J gene is TRBJ2-1, the V gene TRBV29-1, with TRBD2 identical over 11 bases. The ends lost 8 bases at V and 5 bases at J; junction bases unmatched: 14. This CDR3 has 16 residues. The V gene's germline CDR1 is SQVTM and CDR2 ANQGSEA.

This rearrangement joins TRBV7-3 to TRBJ2-7; weak D call: TRBD2 (5 bases). CDR3 length: 12 amino acids. The ends were cut back, 3 bases at V and 4 bases at J, with 7 bases in the middle. Germline-derived CDR1 and CDR2 are SGHTA and FQGTGA. CDR3 loop: CASSFTGYEQYF. DNA of the CDR3: TGTGCCAGCAGCTTCACGGGGTACGAGCAGTACTTC.

V usage is TRBV5-5 and J usage is TRBJ2-7; D is ambiguous. The ends were cut back, 0 bases at V and 6 bases at J, with 16 bases in the middle. Germline CDR1 reads SGHKS; CDR2 reads YYEKEE (reference sequence). The CDR3 consists of 15 residues. The CDR3: CASSLVNAPGIEQYF. CDR3 sequence (DNA): TGTGCCAGCAGCTTGGTCAATGCCCCCGGTATCGAGCAGTACTTC.

The chain has TRBV30 and TRBJ2-5; D perhaps matches TRBD2 (8 bases). From germline, CDR1 is GTSNPN and CDR2 SVGIG (reference sequence). The CDR3 length is 15 residues. With 0 bases removed from V and 5 bases from J, the gap between germline ends came to 16 bases. The CDR3 DNA sequence: TGTGCCTGGAGTGTAGGGGTAGCGGGACAGGAGACCCAGTACTTC. Translating gives CAWSVGVAGQETQYF. Variable domain in full (rest from reference TRBV30 and TRBJ2-5): SQTIHQWPATLVQPVGSPLSLECTVEGTSNPNLYWYRQAAGRGLQLLFYSVGIGQISSEVPQNLSASRPQDRQFILSSKKLLLSDSGFYLCAWSVGVAGQETQYFGPGTRLLVL.

This sequence joins TRBV14 and TRBJ2-6; 16 bases agree with TRBD2. Unmatched junction bases numbered 2, after V lost 3 bases and J lost 0 bases. In germline, CDR1 is SGHDN, CDR2 FVKESK. The CDR3 sequence is 19 residues long. The CDR3 nucleotides are TGTGCCAGCAGCCAGGGGACTAGCGGGGGGGCCTCTGGGGCCAACGTCCTGACTTTC. Translation: CASSQGTSGGASGANVLTF.

This chain uses TRBV4-1 with TRBJ2-2; 11 bases fit TRBD2. V trimming: 6 bases; J trimming: 7 bases; junction bases outside the gene matches: 4. The CDR3 contains 14 residues. Germline CDR1 and CDR2: MGHRA and YSYEKL. The CDR3 bases are TGCGCCAGCAGGAGACTAGCGGGGATCGGGGAGCTGTTTTTT. It encodes CASRRLAGIGELFF.